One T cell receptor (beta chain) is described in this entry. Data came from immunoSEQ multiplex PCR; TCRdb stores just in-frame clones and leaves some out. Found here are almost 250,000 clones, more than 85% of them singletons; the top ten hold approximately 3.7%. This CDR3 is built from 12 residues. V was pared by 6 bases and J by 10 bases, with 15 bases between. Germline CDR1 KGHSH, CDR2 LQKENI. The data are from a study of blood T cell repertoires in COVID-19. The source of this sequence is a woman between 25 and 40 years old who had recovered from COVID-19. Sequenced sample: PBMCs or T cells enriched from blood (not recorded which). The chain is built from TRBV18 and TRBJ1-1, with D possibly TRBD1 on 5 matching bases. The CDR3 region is CASSSAGGGAFF. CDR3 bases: TGTGCCAGCTCGTCCGCCGGGGGGGGAGCTTTCTTT.